Shown below are 16 T cell receptor beta chains from a single sample sequenced in a study of monozygotic twins with inflammatory bowel disease. From its re-call of the 5' RACE reads, TCRdb lists each CDR3 protein once, without DNA. This sample carries 200,000 to 250,000 distinct CDR3 sequences, with roughly 7.5% going to the ten biggest clones. Specimen: blood. The receptors shown here come from a human donor with ulcerative colitis or Crohn's disease, or a healthy co-twin of an affected twin (not recorded which).

The chain couples TRBV2 to TRBJ2-4. CDR3 length: 17 amino acids. Germline V gene data show CDR1 as SNHLY and CDR2 as FYNNEI. This chain's CDR3 is CASSESEVGLAKNIQYF.

V is TRBV18 and J is TRBJ2-7; TCRdb reports TRBD2, a call that lacks DNA to check it against. Germline CDR1 and CDR2: KGHSH and LQKENI. The CDR3 covers 16 residues. The chain's CDR3 is CASSSVPGQGLYEQYF.

V usage is TRBV5-1 and J usage is TRBJ1-1; the TCRdb call, TRBD1, lacks DNA for checking. Germline assignment: CDR1 SGHRS and CDR2 YFSETQ. This CDR3 has 16 residues. The CDR3 spells CASSFTGQAGNTEAFF.

The chain joins TRBV7-9 to TRBJ1-2. The CDR3 covers 12 residues. The V gene's germline CDR1 is SEHNR and CDR2 FQNEAQ (reference sequence). The CDR3 sequence: CASSLPLYGYTF.

The chain links TRBV18 to TRBJ1-2. The CDR3 length is 14 residues. The V gene's germline CDR1 is KGHSH and CDR2 LQKENI. CDR3 loop: CASSSRTDFYGYTF.

The CDR3 region is CASSLVLGGLGEQFF. This chain connects TRBV5-1 to TRBJ2-1; TCRdb names TRBD1, which stays unverified in the absence of DNA. CDR3 length: 15 amino acids. Germline V lookup: CDR1 SGHRS, CDR2 YFSETQ.

J is TRBJ2-5 and V is TRBV28; without DNA, the TCRdb call of TRBD1 cannot be checked. CDR1 is MDHEN, CDR2 SYDVKM, per germline. The CDR3 length is 14 residues. The CDR3 sequence: CASSLDRAGETQYF.

This chain joins TRBV9 and TRBJ2-7; lacking DNA, the TRBD1 call made by TCRdb goes unchecked. The CDR3 totals 15 residues. CDR1 and CDR2 (germline): SGDLS, YYNGEE. The CDR3 is CASSVAAGSPYEQYF.

The chain employs TRBV6-1 and TRBJ2-7; no DNA is available, so the TRBD1 call from TCRdb remains unchecked. Germline-derived CDR1 and CDR2 are MNHNS and SASEGT. The length of the CDR3 is 15 residues. CDR3 protein: CASSPPGISSYEQYF.

The chain carries TRBV5-1 and TRBJ2-3; the D call of TRBD1 rests on TCRdb alone, since no DNA is present to check it. In germline, CDR1 is SGHRS, CDR2 YFSETQ. This CDR3 spans 16 amino acids. The CDR3 here is CASSSTPGAYTDTQYF.

The J gene is TRBJ2-2, the V gene TRBV5-1; TCRdb gives TRBD1 as the D gene, but with no DNA this cannot be confirmed. This CDR3 spans 15 amino acids. Germline lookup yields CDR1 SGHRS and CDR2 YFSETQ. CDR3 loop: CASSSGTGGTGELFF.

This chain uses TRBV5-6 with TRBJ1-6; absent DNA, TCRdb's TRBD1 call cannot be checked. CDR1 and CDR2 (germline): SGHDT, YYEEEE. The CDR3 spans 17 residues. The CDR3 reads CASSSGTGVLRVSPLHF.

The chain recombines TRBV4-1 with TRBJ2-7. This CDR3 has 15 amino acids. From germline, CDR1 is MGHRA and CDR2 YSYEKL. The CDR3 reads CASSQDLQWGYEQYF.

The J gene is TRBJ2-1, the V gene TRBV4-1; the D gene TCRdb calls, TRBD1, cannot be checked with no DNA. Germline V gives CDR1 MGHRA, CDR2 YSYEKL. This CDR3 is built from 14 residues. The CDR3 loop is CASSQPYGGYEQFF.

V gene TRBV6-1 combines with J gene TRBJ1-3. Germline-derived CDR1 and CDR2 are MNHNS and SASEGT. This CDR3 is built from 14 residues. The CDR3 sequence is CASRPRGTGNTIYF.

The chain joins TRBV5-1 to TRBJ2-5; TCRdb's D call of TRBD1 is untestable without DNA. From germline, CDR1 is SGHRS and CDR2 YFSETQ. CDR3 size: 14 residues. The CDR3 loop is CASSLGGLKETQYF.